There are many counts of the clone carrying this T cell receptor beta chain. This entry is derived from a study of patients with pleural tuberculosis. Germline V CDR1 and CDR2: LGHDT, YNNKEL (reference sequence). CDR3 length: 12 amino acids. Trimming cost V 5 bases and J 3 bases, with 8 bases left between them. TCRdb independently ran MiXCR on the reads; one entry per CDR3 protein. The profile covers under 30,000 distinct CDR3 sequences, with 15% to 20% appearing a single time and about 3.5% taken by the ten largest. The sample was peripheral blood. The clonotype originates from a human donor with pleural tuberculosis. V and J are TRBV3-1 and TRBJ2-7, with D hard to call. CDR3 sequence (DNA): TGTGCCAGCAGCTTTCAGCGCTACGAGCAGTACTTC. The encoded protein is CASSFQRYEQYF.